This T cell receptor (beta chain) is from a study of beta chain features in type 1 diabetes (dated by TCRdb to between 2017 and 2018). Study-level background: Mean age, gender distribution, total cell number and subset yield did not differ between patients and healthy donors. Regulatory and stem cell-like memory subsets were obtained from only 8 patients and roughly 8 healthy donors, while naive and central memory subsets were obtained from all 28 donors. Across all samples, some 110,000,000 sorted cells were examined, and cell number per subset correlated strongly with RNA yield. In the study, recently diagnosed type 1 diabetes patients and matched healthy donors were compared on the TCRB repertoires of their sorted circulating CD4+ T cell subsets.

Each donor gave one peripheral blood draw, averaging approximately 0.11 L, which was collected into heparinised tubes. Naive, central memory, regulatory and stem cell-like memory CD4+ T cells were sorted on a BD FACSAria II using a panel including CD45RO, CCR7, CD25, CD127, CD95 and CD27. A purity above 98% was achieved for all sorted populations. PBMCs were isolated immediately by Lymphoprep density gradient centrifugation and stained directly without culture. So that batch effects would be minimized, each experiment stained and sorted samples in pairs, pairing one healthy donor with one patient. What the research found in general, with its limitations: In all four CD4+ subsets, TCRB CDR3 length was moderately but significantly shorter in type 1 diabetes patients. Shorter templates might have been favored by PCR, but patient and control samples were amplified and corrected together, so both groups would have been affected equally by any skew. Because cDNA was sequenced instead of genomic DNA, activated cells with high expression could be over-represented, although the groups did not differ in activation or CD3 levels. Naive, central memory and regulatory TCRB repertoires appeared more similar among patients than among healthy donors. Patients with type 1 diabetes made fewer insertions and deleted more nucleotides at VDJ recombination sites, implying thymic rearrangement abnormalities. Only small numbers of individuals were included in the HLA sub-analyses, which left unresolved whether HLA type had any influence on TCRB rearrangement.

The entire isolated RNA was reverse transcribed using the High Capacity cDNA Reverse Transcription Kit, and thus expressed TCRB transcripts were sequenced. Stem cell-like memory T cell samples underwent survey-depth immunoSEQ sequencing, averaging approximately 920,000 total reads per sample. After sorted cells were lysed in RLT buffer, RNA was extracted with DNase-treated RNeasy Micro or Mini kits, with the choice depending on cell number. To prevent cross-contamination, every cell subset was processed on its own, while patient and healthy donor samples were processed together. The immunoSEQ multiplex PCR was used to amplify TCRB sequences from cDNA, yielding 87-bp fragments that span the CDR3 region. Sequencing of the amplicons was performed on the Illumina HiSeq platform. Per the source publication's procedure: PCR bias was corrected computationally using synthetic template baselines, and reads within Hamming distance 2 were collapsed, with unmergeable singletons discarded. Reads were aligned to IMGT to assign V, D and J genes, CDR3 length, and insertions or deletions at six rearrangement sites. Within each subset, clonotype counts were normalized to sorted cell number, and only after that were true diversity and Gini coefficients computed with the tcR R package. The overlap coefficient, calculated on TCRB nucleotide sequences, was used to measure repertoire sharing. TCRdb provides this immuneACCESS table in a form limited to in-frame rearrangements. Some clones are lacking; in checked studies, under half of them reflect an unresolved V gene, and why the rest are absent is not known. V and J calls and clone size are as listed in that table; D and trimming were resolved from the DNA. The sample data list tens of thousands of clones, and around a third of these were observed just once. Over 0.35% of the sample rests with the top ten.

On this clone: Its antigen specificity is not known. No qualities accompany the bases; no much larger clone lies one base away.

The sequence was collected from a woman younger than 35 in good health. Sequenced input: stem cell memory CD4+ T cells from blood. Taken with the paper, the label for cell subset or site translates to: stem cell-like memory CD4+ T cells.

The nucleotides read TGCGCCAGCAGCTTAACCACAGGGGGCTCTGGGGCCAACGTCCTGACTTTC. Its amino acids are CASSLTTGGSGANVLTF. The chain is encoded by TRBV5-1 joined to TRBJ2-6; 8 middle bases align to TRBD1. The germline V end is reduced by 2 bases and the J end by 0 bases; junction bases left unmatched: 4. The CDR1 and CDR2 encoded by the germline V gene are SGHRS and YFSETQ. The CDR3 runs 17 amino acids, cysteine and phenylalanine included. Only CDR3 DNA is held: 51 bases, read in frame from base 1.